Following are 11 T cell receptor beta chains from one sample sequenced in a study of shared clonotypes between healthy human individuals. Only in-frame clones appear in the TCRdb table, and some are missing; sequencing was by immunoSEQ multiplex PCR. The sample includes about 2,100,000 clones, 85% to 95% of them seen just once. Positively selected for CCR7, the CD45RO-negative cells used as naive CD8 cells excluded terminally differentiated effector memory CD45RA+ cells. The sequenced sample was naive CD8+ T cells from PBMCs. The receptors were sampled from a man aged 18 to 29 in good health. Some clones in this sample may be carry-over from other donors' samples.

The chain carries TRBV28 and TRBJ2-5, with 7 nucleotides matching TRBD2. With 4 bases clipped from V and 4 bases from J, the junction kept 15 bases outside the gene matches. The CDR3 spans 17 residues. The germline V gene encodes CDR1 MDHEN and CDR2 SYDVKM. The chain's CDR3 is CASSWEGFFGGGETQYF. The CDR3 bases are TGTGCCAGCAGTTGGGAGGGTTTCTTTGGCGGGGGAGAGACCCAGTACTTC.

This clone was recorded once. CDR3 nucleotide sequence: TGCGCCAGCAGCCAAGAGTGGGGTCCGATCTCCTACGAGCAGTACTTC. It yields the protein CASSQEWGPISYEQYF. The chain uses TRBV4-3 and TRBJ2-7; D remains ambiguous. Germline V gene sequence: CDR1 LGHNA, CDR2 YSLEER. Trimming stripped 0 bases from V and 0 bases from J, with 12 bases between. This CDR3 spans 16 amino acids.

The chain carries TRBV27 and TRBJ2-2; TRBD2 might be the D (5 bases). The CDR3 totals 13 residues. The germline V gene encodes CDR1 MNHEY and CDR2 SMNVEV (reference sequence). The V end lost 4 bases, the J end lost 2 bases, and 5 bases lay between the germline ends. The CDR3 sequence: CASSWTNTGELFF. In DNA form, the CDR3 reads TGTGCCAGCAGTTGGACTAACACCGGGGAGCTGTTTTTT.

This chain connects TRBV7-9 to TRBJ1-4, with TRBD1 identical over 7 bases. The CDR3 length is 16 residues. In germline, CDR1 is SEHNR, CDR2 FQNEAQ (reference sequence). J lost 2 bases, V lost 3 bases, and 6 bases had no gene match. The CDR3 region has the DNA TGTGCCAGCAGCTTCAACAGGGGATGGACTAATGAAAAACTGTTTTTT. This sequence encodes CASSFNRGWTNEKLFF.

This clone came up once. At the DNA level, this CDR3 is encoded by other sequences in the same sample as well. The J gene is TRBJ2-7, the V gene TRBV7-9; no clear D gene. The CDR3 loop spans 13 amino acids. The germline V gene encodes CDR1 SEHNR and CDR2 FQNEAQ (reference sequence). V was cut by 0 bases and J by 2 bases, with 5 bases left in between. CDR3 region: CASSLAGAYEQYF. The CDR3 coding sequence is TGTGCCAGCAGCTTAGCCGGAGCCTACGAGCAGTACTTC. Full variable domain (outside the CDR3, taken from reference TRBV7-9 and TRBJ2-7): DTGVSQNPRHKITKRGQNVTFRCDPISEHNRLYWYRQTLGQGPEFLTYFQNEAQLEKSRLLSDRFSAERPKGSFSTLEIQRTEQGDSAMYLCASSLAGAYEQYFGPGTRLTVT.

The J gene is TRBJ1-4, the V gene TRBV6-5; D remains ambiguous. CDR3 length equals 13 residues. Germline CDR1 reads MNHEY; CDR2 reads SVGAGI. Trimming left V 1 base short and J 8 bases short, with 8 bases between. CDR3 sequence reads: CASSYYPTEKLFF. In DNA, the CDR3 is TGTGCCAGCAGTTACTATCCTACGGAAAAACTGTTTTTT.

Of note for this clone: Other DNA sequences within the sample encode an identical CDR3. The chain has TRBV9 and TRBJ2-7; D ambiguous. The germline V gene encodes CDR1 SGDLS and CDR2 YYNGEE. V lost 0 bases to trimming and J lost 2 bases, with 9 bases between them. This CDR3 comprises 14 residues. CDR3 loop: CASSVAGGPYEQYF. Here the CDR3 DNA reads TGTGCCAGCAGCGTAGCTGGCGGTCCCTACGAGCAGTACTTC.

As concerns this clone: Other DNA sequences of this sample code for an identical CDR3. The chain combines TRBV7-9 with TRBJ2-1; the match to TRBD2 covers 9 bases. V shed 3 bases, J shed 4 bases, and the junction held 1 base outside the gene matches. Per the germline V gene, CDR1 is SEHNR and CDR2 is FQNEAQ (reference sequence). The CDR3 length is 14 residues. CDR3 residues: CASSFTSGYNEQFF. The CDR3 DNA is TGTGCCAGCAGCTTTACTAGCGGGTACAATGAGCAGTTCTTC.

The CDR3 DNA reads as TGTGCCAGCAGCTTAGAGGCGACGAGCTCCTACGAGCAGTACTTC. Protein: CASSLEATSSYEQYF. The chain recombines TRBV11-2 with TRBJ2-7; D gene unclear. CDR3 length: 15 residues. Germline assignment: CDR1 SGHAT and CDR2 FQNNGV. Trimming shortened V by 0 bases and J by 0 bases, and 9 bases separated the two germline ends.

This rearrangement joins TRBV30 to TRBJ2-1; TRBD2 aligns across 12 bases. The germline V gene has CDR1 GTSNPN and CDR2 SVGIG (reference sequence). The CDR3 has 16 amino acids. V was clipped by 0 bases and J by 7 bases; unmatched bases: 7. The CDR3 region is CAWSVFLAGGQNEQFF. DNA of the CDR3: TGTGCCTGGAGTGTATTCCTAGCGGGAGGGCAGAATGAGCAGTTCTTC.

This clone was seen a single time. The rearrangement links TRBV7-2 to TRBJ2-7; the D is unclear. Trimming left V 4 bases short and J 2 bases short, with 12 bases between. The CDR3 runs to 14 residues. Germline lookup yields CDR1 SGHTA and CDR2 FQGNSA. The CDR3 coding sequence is TGTGCCAGCAGCTCCAGAACCGAGACCTACGAGCAGTACTTC. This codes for CASSSRTETYEQYF. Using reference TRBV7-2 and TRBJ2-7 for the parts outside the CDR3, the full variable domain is GAGVSQSPSNKVTEKGKDVELRCDPISGHTALYWYRQSLGQGLEFLIYFQGNSAPDKSGLPSDRFSAERTGGSVSTLTIQRTQQEDSAVYLCASSSRTETYEQYFGPGTRLTVT.